This T cell receptor (beta chain) is drawn from a study of blood T cell repertoires in COVID-19. Study background: Sites in the United States, Italy and Spain provided acute and convalescent COVID-19 samples. Nucleic acid was either cDNA or gDNA, and it came from T cells, B-cell-depleted T cells, or PBMCs.

The CDR3 has 17 amino acids. Germline trimming cut 7 bases from V and 4 bases from J; bases unmatched to any gene: 18. Germline CDR1 and CDR2: ENHRY and SYGVKD. Authors' analysis steps: Reference gene primer amplification in the assay estimated nucleated cell counts. Sequenced by immunoSEQ multiplex PCR; TCRdb stores in-frame clones only, minus some. Clone size and the V and J calls come from that table; the DNA yielded D and trimming. The repertoire holds 200,000 to 300,000 clones, with 88% as singletons. This TCR was sampled from a woman aged 40-49 years who had recovered from COVID-19. This rearrangement joins TRBV10-3 to TRBJ1-2; TRBD1 agrees at 7 bases. The source material was peripheral blood. The CDR3 sequence is CAITAAGGGPGGYGYTF. CDR3 DNA sequence: TGTGCCATCACAGCCGCCGGGGGGGGCCCAGGGGGCTATGGCTACACCTTC.